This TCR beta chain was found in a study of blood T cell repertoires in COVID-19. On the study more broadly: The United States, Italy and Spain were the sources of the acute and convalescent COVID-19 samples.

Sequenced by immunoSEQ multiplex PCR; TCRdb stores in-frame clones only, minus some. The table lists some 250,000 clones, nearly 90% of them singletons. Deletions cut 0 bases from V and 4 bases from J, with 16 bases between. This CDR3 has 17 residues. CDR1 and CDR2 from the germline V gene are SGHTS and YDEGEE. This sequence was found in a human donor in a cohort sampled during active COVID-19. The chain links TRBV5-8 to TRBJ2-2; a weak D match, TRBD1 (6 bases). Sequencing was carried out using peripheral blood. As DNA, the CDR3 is TGTGCCAGCAGCTTGGTTTACTCAGGGGATCGCACCGGGGAGCTGTTTTTT. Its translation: CASSLVYSGDRTGELFF.